Following are 8 T cell receptor beta chains from one sample sequenced in a study of T cell changes during pregnancy in multiple sclerosis. Data came from immunoSEQ multiplex PCR; TCRdb stores just in-frame clones and leaves some out. The sample carries around 36,000 clones, roughly 90% recorded once. This material consisted of CD8+ T cells from peripheral blood mononuclear cells, taken in the first trimester of pregnancy. Receptor source: a female donor with multiple sclerosis, enrolled in a pregnancy study.

The chain links TRBV6-4 to TRBJ1-5; 7 bases match TRBD1. The CDR3 runs 19 residues. V was pared by 3 bases and J by 0 bases, with 14 bases of the junction left unmatched. Germline assignment: CDR1 MRHNA and CDR2 SNTAGT. CDR3 loop: CASSETVQGVGDSNQPQHF. The CDR3 DNA is TGTGCCAGCAGTGAGACGGTCCAGGGGGTGGGGGATAGCAATCAGCCCCAGCATTTT.

This chain uses TRBV30 with TRBJ1-4; D may be TRBD1 (5 bases). This CDR3 comprises 14 residues. CDR1 GTSNPN and CDR2 SVGIG come from the germline V gene (reference sequence). V gave up 0 bases and J gave up 7 bases, with 12 bases separating them. DNA of the CDR3: TGTGCCTGGAGTGTTCCAGGGTTCGGTGAAAAACTGTTTTTT. This encodes CAWSVPGFGEKLFF.

The genes are TRBV7-3 and TRBJ2-1; TRBD1 aligns across 7 bases. V shed 3 bases and J 8 bases; nucleotides not matched to a gene: 4. This CDR3 comprises 13 residues. Germline V lookup: CDR1 SGHTA, CDR2 FQGTGA. The CDR3, as DNA: TGTGCCAGCAGCTTGACAGGGTTGGATGAGCAGTTCTTC. Translated, it gives CASSLTGLDEQFF.

This rearrangement joins TRBV13 to TRBJ2-5, with 11 nucleotides matching TRBD1. CDR3 length equals 16 residues. The junction had 10 bases not matched to a gene; V was cut back by 5 bases and J by 5 bases. Germline V gives CDR1 PRHDT, CDR2 FYEKMQ (reference sequence). The chain's CDR3 is CASSRDRGSAGETQYF. The DNA for the CDR3 is TGTGCCAGCAGCAGGGACAGGGGGTCAGCAGGGGAGACCCAGTACTTC.

DNA of the CDR3: TGTGCCAGCAGCACTCGAGCGGGGGGGCCGGTCGGTGATGAGCAGTTCTTC. Protein product: CASSTRAGGPVGDEQFF. This chain connects TRBV7-6 to TRBJ2-1; TRBD2 matches 10 bases. Germline V gives CDR1 SGHVS, CDR2 FNYEAQ. The trim removed 5 bases at V and 8 bases at J, leaving 15 bases unmatched. This CDR3 comprises 17 residues.

The CDR3 DNA reads as TGTGCCAGAAGCTTGGGCGGGCCCTCCTACGAGCAGTACTTC. Its protein is CARSLGGPSYEQYF. The chain joins TRBV5-3 to TRBJ2-7, with D tentatively TRBD2 (5 bases). TRBV5-3 is an ORF, and what it does is uncertain. Trimming removed 0 bases at V and 0 bases at J, with 7 bases between. The length of the CDR3 is 14 residues.

The chain couples TRBV5-1 to TRBJ2-7; 11 nucleotides match TRBD2. CDR1 is SGHRS, CDR2 YFSETQ, per germline. V trimming: 3 bases; J trimming: 3 bases; junction bases outside the gene matches: 5. The CDR3 has 15 residues. The CDR3 spells CASSSSLAGDYEQYF. CDR3 nucleotide sequence: TGCGCCAGCAGCTCCTCACTAGCGGGGGACTACGAGCAGTACTTC. Drawing the rest from reference TRBV5-1 and TRBJ2-7, the complete variable domain is KAGVTQTPRYLIKTRGQQVTLSCSPISGHRSVSWYQQTPGQGLQFLFEYFSETQRNKGNFPGRFSGRQFSNSRSEMNVSTLELGDSALYLCASSSSLAGDYEQYFGPGTRLTVT.

The J gene is TRBJ2-7, the V gene TRBV2, with 8 bases identical to TRBD1. The V and J ends lost 2 bases and 6 bases, in that order; junction bases with no gene match: 6. The CDR3 length is 14 residues. Germline loops: CDR1 SNHLY, CDR2 FYNNEI. This CDR3 is CASSEILGQGEQYF. The CDR3 nucleotides are TGTGCCAGCAGTGAAATTCTAGGACAGGGCGAGCAGTACTTC.